The clone carrying this TCR beta chain was seen only a few times. Its antigen is not identified. The data stem from a study of response to subunit inactivated influenza vaccine. Study results and caveats: Authors suggested each seasonal influenza vaccination recruits few new T cells.

TCRdb used MiXCR to reprocess the RT-PCR reads, holding one entry per CDR3 protein. This sample has 700,000 to 900,000 distinct CDR3 sequences, with 21% found just once. CDR3 length: 14 amino acids. The V gene lost 4 bases and the J gene lost 7 bases, with 16 bases spanning the gap. Germline loops: CDR1 SGDLS, CDR2 YYNGEE. The receptor was isolated from a man between 45 and 60 years old who received an inactivated influenza vaccine. The input for sequencing was PBMCs from blood, taken more than 4 days after vaccination. This chain uses TRBV9 with TRBJ2-3; the D gene is possibly TRBD1 (6 bases). The CDR3 nucleotides read TGTGCCAGCAGCCCGTCCGGACAGATTCATACGCAGTATTTT. This codes for CASSPSGQIHTQYF.